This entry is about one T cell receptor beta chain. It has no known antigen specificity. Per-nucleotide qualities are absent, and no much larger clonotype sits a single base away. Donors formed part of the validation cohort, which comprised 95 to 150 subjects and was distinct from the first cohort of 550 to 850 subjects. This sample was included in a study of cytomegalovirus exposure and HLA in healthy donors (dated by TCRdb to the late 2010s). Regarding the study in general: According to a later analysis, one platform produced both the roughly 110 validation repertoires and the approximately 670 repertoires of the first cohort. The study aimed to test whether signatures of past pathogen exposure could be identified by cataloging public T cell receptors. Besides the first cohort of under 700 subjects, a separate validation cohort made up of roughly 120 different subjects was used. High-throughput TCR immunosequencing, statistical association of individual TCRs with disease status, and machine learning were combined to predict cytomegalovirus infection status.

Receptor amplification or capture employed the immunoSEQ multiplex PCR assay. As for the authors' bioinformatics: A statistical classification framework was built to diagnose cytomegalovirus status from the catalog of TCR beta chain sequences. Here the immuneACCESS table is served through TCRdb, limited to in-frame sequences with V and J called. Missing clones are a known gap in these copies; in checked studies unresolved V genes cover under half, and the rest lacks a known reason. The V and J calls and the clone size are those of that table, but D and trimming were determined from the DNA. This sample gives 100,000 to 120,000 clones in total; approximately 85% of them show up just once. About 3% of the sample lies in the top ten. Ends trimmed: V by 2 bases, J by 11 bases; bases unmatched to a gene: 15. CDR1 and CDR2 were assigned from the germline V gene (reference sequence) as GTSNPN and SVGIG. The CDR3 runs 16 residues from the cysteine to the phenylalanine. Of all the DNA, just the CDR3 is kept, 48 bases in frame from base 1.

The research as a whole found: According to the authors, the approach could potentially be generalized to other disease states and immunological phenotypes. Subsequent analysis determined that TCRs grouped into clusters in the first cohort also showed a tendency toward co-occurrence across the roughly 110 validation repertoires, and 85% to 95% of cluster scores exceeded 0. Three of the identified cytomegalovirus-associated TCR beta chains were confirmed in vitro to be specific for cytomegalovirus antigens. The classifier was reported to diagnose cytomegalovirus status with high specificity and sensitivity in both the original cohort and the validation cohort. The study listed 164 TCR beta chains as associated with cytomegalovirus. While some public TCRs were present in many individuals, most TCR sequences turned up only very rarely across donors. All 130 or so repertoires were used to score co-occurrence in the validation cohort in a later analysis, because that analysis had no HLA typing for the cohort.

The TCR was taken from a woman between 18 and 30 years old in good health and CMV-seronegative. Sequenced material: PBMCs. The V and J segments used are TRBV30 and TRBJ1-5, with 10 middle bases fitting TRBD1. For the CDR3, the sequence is CAWSPGRTGGYVTQHF. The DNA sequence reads TGTGCCTGGAGTCCCGGCAGGACAGGGGGGTATGTGACCCAGCATTTT.